This TCR beta chain was recorded in a study of T-cell reconstitution after alpha-beta-depleted transplantation in children. Many counts were recorded for this clonotype. Researchers prepared the TCRbeta library using unique molecular identifiers, the study reports. From the PCR reads, TCRdb called clonotypes with MiXCR, one entry per CDR3 protein. There are about 160,000 distinct CDR3 sequences in the sample; 11% occur only once, and 13% lies in the top ten. This CDR3 has 16 amino acids. Germline V gives CDR1 SGHRS, CDR2 YFSETQ. Trimming removed 0 bases at V and 1 base at J, with 10 bases between. The clonotype was recovered from a boy younger than 10 with acute myeloid leukemia, due to receive a stem cell transplant. This sequence joins TRBV5-1 and TRBJ1-4; D possibly corresponds to TRBD1 (5 bases). The source was PBMCs, collected before TCRalphabeta/CD19-depleted stem cell transplant. The CDR3 loop reads CASSLGTTETNEKLFF. CDR3 DNA sequence: TGCGCCAGCAGCTTGGGGACGACAGAAACTAATGAAAAACTGTTTTTT.